This T cell receptor beta chain was sequenced during a study of cytomegalovirus exposure and HLA in healthy donors (dated by TCRdb to about 2017). Regarding the study in general: An earlier analysis of approximately 600 of the donors reported approximately 270 Gb of sequence data and more than 90 million unique TCR beta sequences from around 200 million T cells. An early release that covered around 590 HLA-typed donors contained about 300 gigabases of sequencing data and 70 million to 100 million unique TCR sequences. Of the 300 to 450 genotyped donors, roughly 85% fell in the genetic ancestry cluster associated with self-reported Caucasian donors. The study aimed to test whether cataloging public T cell receptors could reveal signatures of past pathogen exposure. Using immunosequencing, the study profiled T cell repertoires from around 680 subjects and related those repertoires to cytomegalovirus serostatus. In addition to the first cohort of roughly 700 subjects, a separate validation cohort of some 120 different subjects was used. High-throughput TCR immunosequencing, statistical association of individual TCRs with disease status, and machine learning were combined to predict cytomegalovirus infection status. A later analysis re-analyzed previously published TCR beta repertoires from 660 or so donors and added high-resolution HLA genotyping to study TCR occurrence patterns. Rather than using new phenotypic data, the later analysis identified candidate immune exposures from TCR beta sequences and from how often those sequences occurred across donors. An earlier analysis of some 500 of the donors applied high-throughput TCR beta sequencing to assess whether each TCR beta V gene segment acted as functional or pseudogenic. Donor age, sex, ethnicity and CMV serostatus were collected together with the repertoire data. A later genetic analysis used genome-wide SNP genotypes for about three fifths of the 666 donors, treating that subset as a discovery cohort. Every repertoire in the discovery cohort had been generated on one and the same sequencing platform. Both class I and class II loci were covered by HLA typing, at four-digit resolution. The number of typed donors differed by locus: about 620-640 for A, B, C, DRB1 and DQB1; 500 to 550 for DQA1; about 600 for DPA1; and 400 to 480 for DPB1. Several DR-DQ haplotypes were handled as single units for association and clustering because linkage in the cohort was strong. On average, roughly 250,000 unique TCR beta nucleotide sequences were sequenced per donor among more than 350 genotyped donors of the cohort, with about 17% of those sequences being non-productive. Findings and caveats that apply to the study as a whole: An earlier analysis of roughly 570 of the donors showed that most TCR beta V segments appeared in productive rearrangements either about 87% or about 30% of the time, which broadly matched IMGT annotations. CMV serostatus was the only immune exposure information available for the cohort. Most CMV-associated TCR beta chains appeared to be HLA-restricted in a later analysis, and the HLA associations seemed to be driven largely by CMV exposure. Linkage disequilibrium might explain the correlated functional status among segregating V segments, but an unknown experimental factor could not be excluded. In this cohort, only TCR beta chains were sequenced, and detectable features were limited by the absence of alpha or paired-chain data. When HLA alleles, especially DR and DQ, strongly co-occurred, attributing TCR associations to individual alleles was difficult. Because HLA typing was missing for some donors at each locus, association tests included only the typed subset. Compared with the approximately 720-donor mean, donors in an Asian-associated ancestry cluster had fewer N-insertions in productive TCRs, according to a later genetic analysis. Because counts were too low, about 15 rarely observed V segments, including chromosome 9 orphons, were left out of the earlier analysis of 500 to 650 of the donors. A total of 150 or so TCR beta chains were listed by the study as associated with cytomegalovirus. In vitro tests confirmed that a few of the cytomegalovirus-associated TCR beta chains recognize cytomegalovirus antigens. A later analysis reported that several top co-occurrence clusters appeared linked to parvovirus B19, influenza, CMV and Epstein-Barr virus. A later analysis found that HLA-associated TCR beta chains were more clonally expanded and had lower generation probabilities than equally common non-associated chains. Some IMGT-functional V segments, including TRBV6-2 and TRBV6-3, could not be distinguished by the 87-base-pair reads and were therefore excluded. Sequencing depth was assumed to be roughly uniform across donors in the presence/absence analyses, though that assumption may not hold. A further reported finding was that TCR beta sequences accurately predicted the HLA-A and HLA-B alleles for most subjects in the first cohort. In a later genetic analysis, a missense DCLRE1C variant was associated with V-gene and J-gene trimming of TCR beta chains, and the association was replicated in an independent cohort. The classifier was reported to diagnose cytomegalovirus status with high specificity and sensitivity in both the original and validation cohorts. Most TCR sequences were observed very rarely across donors, whereas some public TCRs were present in many individuals. According to a later analysis, TCR association rates differed among HLA loci, with DRB1 alleles showing the most associated TCRs and HLA-C alleles showing the fewest. According to the authors, the approach could potentially be generalized to other disease states and immunological phenotypes. A group of highly shared sequence variants was considered likely to be a technical artifact of the sequencing pipeline. In a later analysis, 16,951 TCR beta sequences were associated with specific HLA alleles at a false discovery rate of 0.05.

V lost 3 bases and J lost 0 bases; the stretch between them is 12 bases long. From the cysteine through the phenylalanine, the CDR3 covers 16 amino acids. Solely the CDR3 DNA is kept, with 48 bases framed from the first base. CDR1 LNHDA and CDR2 SQIVND were looked up in the germline V gene (reference sequence). As regards this clone: It lacks a known antigen. Per-base quality was not reported, and no clone a single base away is much larger than it.

The cohort comprised around 700 healthy bone marrow donors. At the time of sampling, all cohort members were nominally healthy, though unrecorded immune exposures were likely present. The donor tested CMV seronegative and was one of the 352 seronegative cohort members. Each donor provided a peripheral blood sample, and peripheral blood mononuclear cells were used for TCR beta sequencing. Genomic DNA extraction from the blood cell samples was performed with the Qiagen DNeasy Blood Extraction Kit. Libraries were built with the immunoSEQ multiplex PCR assay. A mixture of 60 forward primers for TCR Vbeta segments and 13 reverse primers for TCR Jbeta segments was used in the multiplex PCR. A multiplex PCR assay on genomic DNA amplified the CDR3 region of rearranged TCR beta genes. On the Illumina HiSeq System, the amplified TCR beta libraries were sequenced as 87-base-pair reads. The source study handled its data this way. A later analysis counted about 80 million unique TCR beta chains across the approximately 700 repertoires, and 10 million to 12 million of these chains were shared by at least two donors. To remove PCR and sequencing errors, raw reads were error-corrected and collapsed into unique sequences using a nearest-neighbor algorithm that merged closely related sequences. Alignment of CDR3 sequences to IMGT reference sequences was used to assign V, D and J gene segments. Each retained sequence needed at least a six-nucleotide match to both a V gene segment and a J gene segment. A rearrangement counted as productive if the CDR3 had no stop codons and remained in frame with V and J, and every other rearrangement counted as non-productive. CDR3 was defined by IMGT convention, running from the second conserved V-encoded cysteine to the conserved J-encoded phenylalanine. Sequences without an unambiguous match to a single V gene segment were excluded from the earlier analysis of over 500 of the donors. In an earlier analysis of approximately 610 of the donors, V segments were called functional above 56.7% productive rearrangements and were called segregating when the between-donor standard deviation exceeded 5%. To diagnose cytomegalovirus status from the catalog of TCR beta chain sequences, a statistical classification framework was built. In a later analysis, TCR nucleotide sequences were compared against IMGT/GENE-DB human TR gene sequences so that V and J genes could be assigned. A later analysis assigned CDR3 sequences and most-parsimonious VDJ recombination scenarios with the TCRdist pipeline. A later analysis defined each TCR beta chain by its CDR3 amino acid sequence plus V-gene family, and excluded reads lacking a unique V-gene family. To address suspected cross-contamination and a sequencing artifact, a later analysis removed around 590 highly shared, low-generation-probability nucleotide sequences. In a later analysis, a clonal expansion index for each public chain was calculated from normalized within-repertoire ranks of inferred template counts. Generation probabilities in a later analysis came from a VDJ recombination model fitted to out-of-frame rearrangements, and those results were checked against IGoR. A later analysis scored TCR-TCR, TCR-HLA and TCR-CMV co-occurrence with hypergeometric tests, applying a repertoire-size bias correction to TCR pairs. A later analysis estimated false discovery rates by permuting HLA or CMV assignments 20 times. In a later analysis, co-occurring TCRs were grouped with DBSCAN, and TCRdist sequence similarity was added when clustering was performed within HLA-allele-positive subsets. For co-occurrence clustering, repertoires with fewer than 30,000 or more than 120,000 public chains were excluded, along with a handful of repertoires with anomalous nucleotide sharing. Entries here come from immuneACCESS through TCRdb and include only in-frame sequences with V and J called. Some clones fail to appear in such tables; in the studies checked, an unresolved V gene covers under half of the shortfall, and the cause of the remainder is unknown. The V and J calls and clone size come from that table; D and trimming were worked out from the DNA. Recorded for this sample are 100,000 to 120,000 clones; 13% to 15% of them occurred a single time. 0.83% of the sample comes from the top ten.

The sequence was collected from a female donor in good health and CMV-seronegative. Recombination connected TRBV19 to TRBJ1-5; no confident D gene assignment can be made. Specimen: PBMCs. The DNA reads as follows: TGTGCCAGTAGTATGGTTGGGCTATATAGCAATCAGCCCCAGCATTTT. It codes for CASSMVGLYSNQPQHF.